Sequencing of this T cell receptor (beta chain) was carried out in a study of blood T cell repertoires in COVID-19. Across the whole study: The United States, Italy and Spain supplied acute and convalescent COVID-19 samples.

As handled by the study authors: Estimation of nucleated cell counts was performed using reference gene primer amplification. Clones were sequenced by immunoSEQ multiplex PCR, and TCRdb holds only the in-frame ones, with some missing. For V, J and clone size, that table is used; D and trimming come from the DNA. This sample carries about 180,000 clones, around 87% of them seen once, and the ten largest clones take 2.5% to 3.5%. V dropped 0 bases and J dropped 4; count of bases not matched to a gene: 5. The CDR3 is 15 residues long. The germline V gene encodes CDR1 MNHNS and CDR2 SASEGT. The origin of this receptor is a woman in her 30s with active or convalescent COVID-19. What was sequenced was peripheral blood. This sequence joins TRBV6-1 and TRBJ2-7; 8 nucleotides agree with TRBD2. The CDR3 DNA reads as TGTGCCAGCAGTGAAGCTAGGACTAGCTTGTACGAGCAGTACTTC. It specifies CASSEARTSLYEQYF.